Below are 5 T cell receptor beta chains sequenced from a single sample in a study of blood T cell repertoires in COVID-19. Data came from immunoSEQ multiplex PCR; TCRdb stores just in-frame clones and leaves some out. Here the sample spans tens of thousands of clones, roughly 89% being singletons. Sequencing was done on a sample of peripheral blood. The receptor source for this set is a man in his thirties or forties with acute or convalescent COVID-19.

The genes are TRBV27 and TRBJ2-3, with 9 bases fitting TRBD1. The CDR3 length is 14 residues. From germline, CDR1 is MNHEY and CDR2 SMNVEV (reference sequence). V lost 6 bases to trimming and J lost 2 bases; unmatched junction nucleotides: 3. CDR3 nucleotides: TGTGCCAGCAGCGACAGGGGGGCCACAGATACGCAGTATTTT. Amino acid sequence: CASSDRGATDTQYF.

CDR3 coding DNA: TGTGCCAGCAGCGGGCTCGCTAACACCGGGGAGCTGTTTTTT. Translation: CASSGLANTGELFF. This sequence joins TRBV11-3 and TRBJ2-2; D unresolved. Germline V gene sequence: CDR1 SGHNT, CDR2 YENEEA. The CDR3 spans 14 residues. The ends were cut back, 5 bases at V and 2 bases at J, with 9 bases in the middle.

The chain employs TRBV6-6 and TRBJ1-2; tentative D call: TRBD1 (6 bases). This CDR3 has 13 residues. The germline V and J ends were trimmed by 6 bases and 6 bases, with 14 bases remaining between them. Germline CDR1 reads MNHNY; CDR2 reads SVGAGI (reference sequence). CDR3 nucleotide sequence: TGTGCCAGCAGCCCCAGGGGCGAACATGGCTACACCTTC. This encodes CASSPRGEHGYTF.

The chain recombines TRBV30 with TRBJ2-7, with TRBD1 matching over 8 bases. V was clipped by 3 bases and J by 2 bases; unmatched bases: 3. This CDR3 comprises 13 residues. The germline V gene encodes CDR1 GTSNPN and CDR2 SVGIG (reference sequence). CDR3 residues: CAWRRDRPYEQYF. The DNA of the CDR3 is TGTGCCTGGAGGAGGGACAGGCCCTACGAGCAGTACTTC.

This chain uses TRBV6-2 or TRBV6-3 with TRBJ1-1; the D is unclear. This CDR3 has 14 residues. Germline lookup yields CDR1 MNHEY and CDR2 SVGEGT. V was shortened by 5 bases and J by 4 bases, with 14 bases between the two germline ends. In DNA, the CDR3 is TGTGCCAGCAGTAGGGAATGGGGAGGCACTGAAGCTTTCTTT. This codes for CASSREWGGTEAFF.